A single sample is the source of the 29 T cell receptor beta chains below, sequenced in a study of OX40 agonist ivuxolimab in advanced cancers. The data were produced by immunoSEQ multiplex PCR, yet TCRdb's version contains in-frame clones alone and is incomplete. The sample includes roughly 68,000 clones, more than 80% seen only once; the top ten take 14%. Here the sequenced sample was CD4+ or CD8+ T cells sorted from blood, taken in a trial of the OX40 agonist ivuxolimab. The receptors were gathered from an adult with an advanced solid tumor such as melanoma, head and neck, liver or kidney cancer.

V and J are TRBV27 and TRBJ1-3, with TRBD1 as a possible D gene (6 bases). The CDR3 totals 14 residues. Trimming left V 6 bases short and J 4 bases short, with 13 bases between. From germline, CDR1 is MNHEY and CDR2 SMNVEV (reference sequence). The CDR3: CASSLQGSGNTIYF. CDR3 nucleotide sequence: TGTGCCAGCAGCCTACAGGGTTCGGGAAACACCATATATTTT.

The chain recombines TRBV4-1 with TRBJ2-5; 8 bases map to TRBD1. V shed 5 bases, J shed 4 bases, and the junction held 6 bases outside the gene matches. CDR1 is MGHRA, CDR2 YSYEKL, per germline. This CDR3 has 14 amino acids. In nucleotides, the CDR3 is TGCGCCAGCAGCGAAAGACAGGGGTCAGAGACCCAGTACTTC. The encoded protein is CASSERQGSETQYF.

The V and J genes are TRBV7-8 and TRBJ2-5; D may correspond to TRBD1 or TRBD2 (5 bases each). The V end lost 4 bases, the J end lost 5 bases, and 11 bases lay between the germline ends. The CDR3 is 13 amino acids. Germline assignment: CDR1 SGHVS and CDR2 FQNEAQ. The CDR3 DNA is TGTGCCAGCAGCTCGGGACCGACGGAGACCCAGTACTTC. This sequence encodes CASSSGPTETQYF.

This clone occurred once. This rearrangement joins TRBV19 to TRBJ1-1, with D tentatively TRBD1 (6 bases). V was shortened by 5 bases and J by 4 bases, with 11 bases between the two germline ends. The germline V gene has CDR1 LNHDA and CDR2 SQIVND (reference sequence). The CDR3 loop spans 13 amino acids. CDR3 amino acids: CASSQQGSTEAFF. CDR3 DNA: TGTGCCAGTAGTCAACAGGGCTCCACTGAAGCTTTCTTT.

The rearrangement links TRBV9 to TRBJ2-5; 8 positions match TRBD2. J lost 5 bases, V lost 6 bases, and 6 bases had no gene match. CDR1 and CDR2 from the germline V gene are SGDLS and YYNGEE. CDR3 length: 13 residues. CDR3 nucleotides: TGTGCCAGCACGGGAGGGCCGTGGGAGACCCAGTACTTC. This translates into CASTGGPWETQYF. Using reference TRBV9 and TRBJ2-5 for the parts outside the CDR3, the full variable domain is DSGVTQTPKHLITATGQRVTLRCSPRSGDLSVYWYQQSLDQGLQFLIQYYNGEERAKGNILERFSAQQFPDLHSELNLSSLELGDSALYFCASTGGPWETQYFGPGTRLLVL.

In this sample, this clone turned up a few times. The chain combines TRBV5-6 with TRBJ1-2; the D gene is possibly TRBD1 (5 bases). Germline V CDR1 and CDR2: SGHDT, YYEEEE. The CDR3 has 16 amino acids. The ends were cut back, 2 bases at V and 5 bases at J, with 19 bases in the middle. For the CDR3, the DNA is TGTGCCAGCAGCTTAAACCTCGAGTGGGCAGGGTATGGCTACACCTTC. It yields the protein CASSLNLEWAGYGYTF.

The V gene is TRBV11-3, the J gene TRBJ2-3; D is uncertain. The germline V gene encodes CDR1 SGHNT and CDR2 YENEEA. Trimming took 5 bases from V and 0 from J, leaving 12 bases between them. The CDR3 loop spans 15 amino acids. The CDR3 loop reads CASSPTITSTDTQYF. CDR3 bases: TGTGCCAGCAGCCCTACTATCACTAGCACAGATACGCAGTATTTT.

The chain combines TRBV9 with TRBJ1-1; no clear D gene. The V and J ends lost 0 bases and 7 bases respectively, with 10 bases between them. CDR1 is SGDLS, CDR2 YYNGEE, per germline. The CDR3 loop spans 13 amino acids. The CDR3 reads CASSVVDLGEAFF. Here the CDR3 DNA reads TGTGCCAGCAGCGTAGTGGATTTAGGTGAAGCTTTCTTT.

The V and J genes are TRBV2 and TRBJ2-7, with 8 bases matching TRBD1. The CDR3 covers 17 residues. Germline loops: CDR1 SNHLY, CDR2 FYNNEI. V shed 10 bases and J 1 base; nucleotides not matched to a gene: 18. CDR3 nucleotide sequence: TGTGCCACCTCCGGGACAGGACGGGGAGAGGGGTCCTACGAGCAGTACTTC. Its protein product is CATSGTGRGEGSYEQYF.

The chain combines TRBV2 with TRBJ2-2; TRBD1 or TRBD2 may be the D gene (5 bases each). CDR3 length: 15 residues. Looked up from germline, CDR1 is SNHLY and CDR2 is FYNNEI. V was trimmed by 9 bases and J by 0 bases, leaving 14 bases between them. As DNA, the CDR3 is TGTGCCAGAAATACCCGGGGCCCGAACACCGGGGAGCTGTTTTTT. It specifies CARNTRGPNTGELFF. Full variable domain (remainder filled in from reference TRBV2 and TRBJ2-2): EPEVTQTPSHQVTQMGQEVILRCVPISNHLYFYWYRQILGQKVEFLVSFYNNEISEKSEIFDDQFSVERPDGSNFTLKIRSTKLEDSAMYFCARNTRGPNTGELFFGEGSRLTVL.

The gene calls are TRBV19 and TRBJ2-2, with D perhaps matching TRBD2 (7 bases). With 1 base removed from V and 4 bases from J, the gap between germline ends came to 13 bases. CDR1 is LNHDA, CDR2 SQIVND, per germline (reference sequence). The CDR3 length is 16 residues. CDR3 DNA sequence: TGTGCCAGTAGTATAGGGGCGGGGGCAAGCACCGGGGAGCTGTTTTTT. This sequence encodes CASSIGAGASTGELFF.

The chain carries TRBV9 and TRBJ1-1; 7 bases align to TRBD1. Germline CDR1 reads SGDLS; CDR2 reads YYNGEE. The CDR3 extends over 13 amino acids. V lost 7 bases, J lost 3 bases, and 6 bases stayed unmatched. The CDR3 coding sequence is TGTGCCAGCGGACAGGTATGGGACACTGAAGCTTTCTTT. Translated: CASGQVWDTEAFF. Full variable domain (missing parts from reference TRBV9 and TRBJ1-1): DSGVTQTPKHLITATGQRVTLRCSPRSGDLSVYWYQQSLDQGLQFLIQYYNGEERAKGNILERFSAQQFPDLHSELNLSSLELGDSALYFCASGQVWDTEAFFGQGTRLTVV.

The J gene is TRBJ2-7, the V gene TRBV7-2; tentative D call: TRBD1 (5 bases). Germline V gene data show CDR1 as SGHTA and CDR2 as FQGNSA. V was pared by 4 bases and J by 2 bases, with 15 bases between. The CDR3 length is 15 residues. This chain's CDR3 is CASSSLGSGTYEQYF. Here the CDR3 DNA reads TGTGCCAGCAGCTCCCTTGGGTCAGGGACCTACGAGCAGTACTTC.

The chain has TRBV5-4 and TRBJ2-5; possible D gene TRBD2, 6 bases. This CDR3 is 14 amino acids long. CDR1 and CDR2 (germline): SGHNT, YYREEE (reference sequence). The V and J ends lost 0 bases and 5 bases respectively, with 11 bases between them. CDR3: CASSLVPGVETQYF. The CDR3 DNA follows: TGTGCCAGCAGCTTGGTCCCGGGGGTGGAGACCCAGTACTTC.

This clone showed up just a few times. The rearrangement links TRBV7-9 to TRBJ1-6; 10 bases line up with TRBD1. V shed 5 bases and J 6 bases; nucleotides not matched to a gene: 10. Looked up from germline, CDR1 is SEHNR and CDR2 is FQNEAQ (reference sequence). CDR3 length: 17 residues. The CDR3 region is CASSAGDRGMGNSPLHF. CDR3 in DNA: TGTGCCAGCAGCGCAGGGGACAGGGGAATGGGTAATTCACCCCTCCACTTT.

This clone was detected only once. The rearrangement links TRBV30 to TRBJ2-7; TRBD2 agrees at 15 bases. The CDR3 runs 14 residues. V trimming: 4 bases; J trimming: 6 bases; junction bases outside the gene matches: 4. The germline CDR1 and CDR2 sequences are GTSNPN and SVGIG (reference sequence). Written as DNA, the CDR3 is TGTGCCTGGACCGGGACTAGCGGGAGGCCCGAGCAGTACTTC. Its protein is CAWTGTSGRPEQYF.

The chain links TRBV10-1 to TRBJ1-2; D perhaps matches TRBD1 (5 bases). V lost 3 bases and J lost 5, with 10 bases in between. This CDR3 has 13 amino acids. Germline CDR1 WNHNN, CDR2 SYGVQD (reference sequence). The CDR3 DNA reads TGCGCCAGCAGTGAATCAGGGTGGTATGGCTACACCTTC. It codes for CASSESGWYGYTF.

The chain has TRBV28 and TRBJ1-5; D is perhaps TRBD1 (5 bases). This CDR3 has 13 residues. Between the trimmed V and J ends, which lost 5 bases and 6 bases, there was a span of 11 bases. Germline V gene sequence: CDR1 MDHEN, CDR2 SYDVKM. CDR3: CASSLGRGQPQHF. The CDR3 region has the DNA TGTGCCAGCAGTCTTGGGAGGGGTCAGCCCCAGCATTTT.

The V and J genes are TRBV28 and TRBJ2-7, with 7 bases identical to TRBD1. Unmatched junction bases numbered 7, after V lost 5 bases and J lost 3 bases. In germline, CDR1 is MDHEN, CDR2 SYDVKM. This CDR3 region has 14 residues. CDR3 bases: TGTGCCAGCAGTCCACGACAGGGATTCTACGAGCAGTACTTC. As protein: CASSPRQGFYEQYF.

This clone was detected once. The gene calls are TRBV21-1 and TRBJ2-1; the DNA was not compared with TRBD2, the D call given in the table. TRBV21-1 corresponds to a pseudogene. This CDR3 region has 19 residues. The CDR3 bases are TGTGCCAGCAGCAAAGGTGGGACTAGCGGGAGCTCGGCCTACAATGAGCAGTTCTTC. Protein sequence: CASSKGGTSGSSAYNEQFF.

The DNA of the CDR3 is TGCGCCAGCAGCGACCCGACAGGGGGCGCGGCAGATACGCAGTATTTT. Translation gives CASSDPTGGAADTQYF. This chain links TRBV10-2 with TRBJ2-3, with 10 bases matching TRBD1. V shed 6 bases, J shed 4 bases, and the junction held 10 bases outside the gene matches. Germline lookup yields CDR1 WSHSY and CDR2 SAAADI. The CDR3 length is 16 residues.

CDR3 sequence: CASSLTGLDYGYTF. The CDR3 DNA reads TGTGCCAGCAGCTTGACAGGCTTAGACTATGGCTACACCTTC. The chain combines TRBV28 with TRBJ1-2, with D perhaps matching TRBD1 (6 bases). Trimming removed 6 bases from V and 3 bases from J, with 14 bases in between. Germline V lookup: CDR1 MDHEN, CDR2 SYDVKM. The CDR3 runs 14 residues.

The rearrangement uses TRBV28 and TRBJ2-7; TRBD2 matches 10 bases. The CDR3 is made up of 13 amino acids. Germline CDR1 and CDR2: MDHEN and SYDVKM. Losses at the gene ends were 8 bases for V and 1 base for J; bases not matched to a gene: 2. The CDR3 sequence: CASRTSGSYEQYF. The CDR3, as DNA: TGTGCCAGCCGGACTAGCGGATCCTACGAGCAGTACTTC. Looking up the rest from reference TRBV28 and TRBJ2-7 gives the full variable domain: DVKVTQSSRYLVKRTGEKVFLECVQDMDHENMFWYRQDPGLGLRLIYFSYDVKMKEKGDIPEGYSVSREKKERFSLILESASTNQTSMYLCASRTSGSYEQYFGPGTRLTVT.

The chain carries TRBV30 and TRBJ1-1; maybe TRBD1 (5 bases). Deletions cut 2 bases from V and 11 bases from J, with 12 bases between. This CDR3 contains 11 residues. Germline CDR1 reads GTSNPN; CDR2 reads SVGIG (reference sequence). This chain's CDR3 is CAWSYTGEAFF. CDR3 DNA: TGTGCCTGGAGTTATACGGGGGAGGCTTTCTTT.

In this sample, this clone turned up once. The chain has TRBV27 and TRBJ2-7; D possibly matches TRBD1 or TRBD2 (6 bases each). This CDR3 region has 14 residues. The V end was cut by 1 base, the J end by 2 bases, with 9 bases between. CDR1 is MNHEY and CDR2 is SMNVEV in the germline V gene (reference sequence). In DNA form, the CDR3 reads TGTGCCAGCAGTTTATGGGGGGCGACCTACGAGCAGTACTTC. This codes for CASSLWGATYEQYF.

The V gene is TRBV6-5, the J gene TRBJ2-7; D is uncertain. Trimming left V 0 bases short and J 2 bases short, with 5 bases between. CDR1 and CDR2 from the germline V gene are MNHEY and SVGAGI. The CDR3 sequence is 13 residues long. The CDR3 loop reads CASSYSIAYEQYF. The DNA for the CDR3 is TGTGCCAGCAGTTACTCGATTGCCTACGAGCAGTACTTC.

V usage is TRBV4-2 and J usage is TRBJ1-2, with 9 bases aligning to TRBD1. This CDR3 is 13 amino acids long. The V gene's germline CDR1 is LGHNA and CDR2 YNFKEQ. V shed 8 bases and J 8 bases; nucleotides not matched to a gene: 9. For the CDR3, the DNA is TGTGCCAGCTCCGGGACAGGGCCATTGGGCTACACCTTC. Protein: CASSGTGPLGYTF.

The chain combines TRBV27 with TRBJ2-1; 11 bases match TRBD1. The CDR3 is 16 amino acids. V lost 0 bases, J lost 4 bases, and 2 bases stayed unmatched. From germline, CDR1 is MNHEY and CDR2 SMNVEV (reference sequence). The CDR3 loop reads CASSLSGTGGYNEQFF. CDR3 nucleotides: TGTGCCAGCAGTTTATCTGGGACAGGGGGTTACAATGAGCAGTTCTTC.

This chain uses TRBV28 with TRBJ2-2; no clear D gene. The CDR3 is made up of 13 amino acids. The germline V gene has CDR1 MDHEN and CDR2 SYDVKM. V lost 2 bases and J lost 5, with 6 bases in between. The CDR3 spells CASSLGNTGELFF. CDR3 nucleotide sequence: TGTGCCAGCAGTTTAGGAAATACCGGGGAGCTGTTTTTT. The complete variable domain, with remaining parts taken from reference TRBV28 and TRBJ2-2, reads DVKVTQSSRYLVKRTGEKVFLECVQDMDHENMFWYRQDPGLGLRLIYFSYDVKMKEKGDIPEGYSVSREKKERFSLILESASTNQTSMYLCASSLGNTGELFFGEGSRLTVL.